The 29 T cell receptor beta chains below all came from one sample that was sequenced in a study of blood T cell repertoires in COVID-19. Profiling relied on immunoSEQ multiplex PCR, and the TCRdb table lists in-frame clones only, not all of them. In the table there are around 310,000 clones, more than 80% of which are singletons. The sample comprised peripheral blood. The source of these receptors is a woman in her twenties or thirties with COVID-19, enrolled during active disease.

V gene TRBV24-1 combines with J gene TRBJ2-3, with TRBD2 matching 7 bases. Germline CDR1 and CDR2: KGHDR and SFDVKD. This CDR3 spans 16 amino acids. The V gene end was trimmed by 2 bases and the J gene end by 6 bases; junction bases not matched to a gene: 10. The CDR3 DNA reads as TGTGCCACCAGTGATTACGCCAGGGAGGGGAAGGATACGCAGTATTTT. This gives the protein CATSDYAREGKDTQYF.

V gene TRBV6-6 combines with J gene TRBJ1-1, with D perhaps TRBD1 (5 bases). Germline V lookup: CDR1 MNHNY, CDR2 SVGAGI (reference sequence). The V end was cut by 4 bases, the J end by 2 bases, with 8 bases between. The CDR3 runs to 13 residues. CDR3 in amino acids: CASSFGHNTEAFF. The DNA of the CDR3 is TGTGCCAGCAGTTTTGGACATAACACTGAAGCTTTCTTT.

Remarks on this clone: The same CDR3 also results from other DNA sequences found in this sample. The chain combines TRBV18 with TRBJ2-1, with a possible D match to TRBD2 (5 bases). Germline CDR1 is KGHSH and CDR2 is LQKENI. The CDR3 consists of 14 residues. V was cut by 0 bases and J by 3 bases, with 6 bases left in between. The CDR3 here is CASSPPGSYNEQFF. DNA for the CDR3: TGTGCCAGCTCACCACCAGGGAGCTACAATGAGCAGTTCTTC.

The rearrangement joins TRBV4-3 to TRBJ2-5, with D possibly matching TRBD2 (6 bases). Germline V gene data show CDR1 as LGHNA and CDR2 as YSLEER. Trimming pared 0 bases from V and 5 bases from J, leaving 19 bases between. The CDR3 has 17 residues. The CDR3 region has the DNA TGCGCCAGCAGCCAAGATCTTCCGGGACCTGGAGGGGAGACCCAGTACTTC. This sequence encodes CASSQDLPGPGGETQYF.

The chain uses TRBV6-1 and TRBJ2-1, with D perhaps matching TRBD2 (6 bases). Germline CDR1 reads MNHNS; CDR2 reads SASEGT. This CDR3 has 13 residues. Trimming removed 3 bases from V and 6 bases from J, with 9 bases in between. CDR3 sequence: CASSDRAGNEQFF. The CDR3 nucleotides are TGTGCCAGCAGTGACCGAGCGGGCAATGAGCAGTTCTTC.

This clone was counted once. The rearrangement joins TRBV5-6 to TRBJ2-2; a weak D match, TRBD2 (6 bases). Germline-derived CDR1 and CDR2 are SGHDT and YYEEEE. The CDR3 covers 14 residues. V was cut by 0 bases and J by 6 bases, with 9 bases left in between. DNA of the CDR3: TGTGCCAGCAGCTTGGGCACGGGGGCCGGGGAGCTGTTTTTT. Translating gives CASSLGTGAGELFF.

The V and J genes are TRBV28 and TRBJ1-2; D might be TRBD1 (5 bases). V was clipped by 3 bases and J by 3 bases, with 14 bases between them. The germline CDR1 and CDR2 sequences are MDHEN and SYDVKM. The CDR3 runs 15 residues. The CDR3 DNA follows: TGTGCCAGCAGTTTCCTTGGCAGGGAGGACTATGGCTACACCTTC. This sequence encodes CASSFLGREDYGYTF.

The chain joins TRBV4-2 to TRBJ2-3, with 10 bases lining up with TRBD1. The V and J ends lost 4 bases and 6 bases, in that order; junction bases with no gene match: 10. Germline-derived CDR1 and CDR2 are LGHNA and YNFKEQ. The CDR3 has 16 residues. The CDR3 is CASSPQTTGGEDTQYF. CDR3 in DNA: TGTGCCAGCAGCCCACAGACGACAGGGGGCGAGGATACGCAGTATTTT.

The V call is TRBV6-5, the J call TRBJ2-7; D unclear. V was cut by 5 bases and J by 7 bases, with 18 bases left in between. This CDR3 is built from 14 residues. Germline V gives CDR1 MNHEY, CDR2 SVGAGI. In DNA, the CDR3 is TGTGCCAGCAGTCCCTCCGCAGTTACGAAAGAGCAGTACTTC. It encodes CASSPSAVTKEQYF.

This clone was recorded once. The rearrangement joins TRBV4-1 to TRBJ2-7; D might be TRBD2 (6 bases). Between the trimmed V and J ends, which lost 4 bases and 6 bases, there was a span of 16 bases. The CDR3 consists of 14 residues. The germline gives CDR1 MGHRA, CDR2 YSYEKL. In DNA, the CDR3 is TGCGCCAGCAGCCTGCCCGGGAGCTTTAGCGAGCAGTACTTC. Its translation is CASSLPGSFSEQYF.

The chain joins TRBV7-8 to TRBJ2-5, with D maybe TRBD2 (7 bases). The V end was cut by 5 bases, the J end by 5 bases, with 15 bases between. There are 14 residues in the CDR3. Germline V gene lookup returns CDR1 SGHVS and CDR2 FQNEAQ. The CDR3 spells CASSEGGAGETQYF. CDR3 DNA sequence: TGTGCCAGCAGCGAAGGGGGGGCAGGGGAGACCCAGTACTTC.

The table lists this clone with a count of one. This chain uses TRBV2 with TRBJ2-7, with 7 nucleotides matching TRBD1. Germline V gene lookup returns CDR1 SNHLY and CDR2 FYNNEI. The CDR3 covers 16 residues. With V trimmed by 4 bases and J by 0 bases, 9 bases remained unmatched. The CDR3 protein is CASSGDRDSYSYEQYF. The CDR3 coding sequence is TGTGCCAGCAGTGGGGACCGGGACAGCTACTCCTACGAGCAGTACTTC. Looking up the rest from reference TRBV2 and TRBJ2-7 gives the full variable domain: EPEVTQTPSHQVTQMGQEVILRCVPISNHLYFYWYRQILGQKVEFLVSFYNNEISEKSEIFDDQFSVERPDGSNFTLKIRSTKLEDSAMYFCASSGDRDSYSYEQYFGPGTRLTVT.

The chain carries TRBV11-2 and TRBJ2-5; a weak D match, TRBD1 (5 bases). Deletions cut 5 bases from V and 1 base from J, with 14 bases between. CDR3 size: 15 residues. Germline CDR1 and CDR2: SGHAT and FQNNGV. The CDR3 DNA reads as TGTGCCAGCAGCCGCTTTACAGGATTCCAAGAGACCCAGTACTTC. This encodes CASSRFTGFQETQYF.

In nucleotides, the CDR3 is TGTGCCAGCAGTTCCACCCGGACAGGGGGCTTCGGGGAGACCCAGTACTTC. This encodes CASSSTRTGGFGETQYF. The genes are TRBV28 and TRBJ2-5; 11 bases are a match to TRBD1. V was clipped by 4 bases and J by 5 bases; unmatched bases: 12. The CDR3 extends over 17 amino acids. From germline, CDR1 is MDHEN and CDR2 SYDVKM.

This chain joins TRBV7-8 and TRBJ1-2; D is perhaps TRBD1 (5 bases). The CDR3 spans 14 residues. V lost 5 bases and J lost 5, with 15 bases in between. Germline V gene lookup returns CDR1 SGHVS and CDR2 FQNEAQ. CDR3 DNA: TGTGCCAGCAGCCTAGGCAGTGGGGGGTATGGCTACACCTTC. Its translation: CASSLGSGGYGYTF.

The V and J genes are TRBV24-1 and TRBJ2-1, with 12 bases aligning to TRBD2. The CDR3 has 16 amino acids. Germline V gene data show CDR1 as KGHDR and CDR2 as SFDVKD. The junction had 2 bases not matched to a gene; V was cut back by 4 bases and J by 2 bases. This CDR3 is CATSDRTSGTYNEQFF. The CDR3 nucleotides are TGTGCCACCAGTGACCGGACTAGCGGGACCTACAATGAGCAGTTCTTC.

The chain links TRBV28 to TRBJ2-7; D is uncertain. CDR1 is MDHEN, CDR2 SYDVKM, per germline. V lost 1 base to trimming and J lost 2 bases, with 12 bases between them. CDR3 length equals 15 residues. The CDR3 DNA follows: TGTGCCAGCAGTTTATTGGCGAGGCCACCCTACGAGCAGTACTTC. Translated, it gives CASSLLARPPYEQYF.

The chain has TRBV6-5 and TRBJ2-5; TRBD2 matches at 10 bases. V lost 2 bases to trimming and J lost 5 bases; unmatched junction nucleotides: 2. Germline V gene lookup returns CDR1 MNHEY and CDR2 SVGAGI. This CDR3 is built from 14 residues. The CDR3 DNA sequence: TGTGCCAGCAGTTACGGGACTAGCGCCGAGACCCAGTACTTC. It translates to CASSYGTSAETQYF.

This clone appeared a few times. This chain uses TRBV18 with TRBJ1-2; D ambiguous. Germline V lookup: CDR1 KGHSH, CDR2 LQKENI. CDR3 length: 13 amino acids. Trimming stripped 0 bases from V and 3 bases from J, with 5 bases between. The DNA of the CDR3 is TGTGCCAGCTCACCACCCGGAGACTATGGCTACACCTTC. It is translated as CASSPPGDYGYTF.

This chain uses TRBV9 with TRBJ1-6, with D uncertain. Germline CDR1 reads SGDLS; CDR2 reads YYNGEE. CDR3 length: 14 residues. V was pared by 4 bases and J by 3 bases, with 8 bases between. As DNA, the CDR3 is TGTGCCAGCAGCCCCCGTCTCTATAATTCACCCCTCCACTTT. The encoded protein is CASSPRLYNSPLHF.

The rearrangement links TRBV15 to TRBJ2-1; 7 nucleotides match TRBD2. Trimming took 1 base from V and 0 from J; bases not matched to a gene: 3. This CDR3 has 16 residues. Germline CDR1 reads LNHNV; CDR2 reads YYDKDF (reference sequence). The CDR3 bases are TGTGCCACCAGCAGAGTCGGGAGGAGCTCCTACAATGAGCAGTTCTTC. Amino acid sequence: CATSRVGRSSYNEQFF.

This chain uses TRBV10-2 with TRBJ2-7, with D hard to call. Trimming cost V 4 bases and J 4 bases, with 8 bases left between them. Germline values: CDR1 WSHSY, CDR2 SAAADI. The CDR3 totals 12 residues. The CDR3 coding sequence is TGCGCCAGCAGTGCCGCGCGATACGAGCAGTACTTC. Residues: CASSAARYEQYF.

This clone has just one count. V usage is TRBV12-3 or TRBV12-4 and J usage is TRBJ1-3; D is undetermined. The CDR3 totals 12 residues. The V gene lost 4 bases and the J gene lost 3 bases, with 4 bases spanning the gap. The CDR3 DNA is TGTGCCAGCAGTTCAGGTGGAAACACCATATATTTT. It encodes CASSSGGNTIYF.

This sequence joins TRBV30 and TRBJ1-1, with D possibly TRBD1 on 6 matching bases. The CDR3 runs to 13 residues. V was cut by 2 bases and J by 7 bases, with 14 bases left in between. CDR1 GTSNPN and CDR2 SVGIG come from the germline V gene (reference sequence). The CDR3 loop is CAWSPGHPVEAFF. CDR3 DNA: TGTGCCTGGAGTCCGGGACACCCTGTTGAAGCTTTCTTT.

This sequence joins TRBV24-1 and TRBJ1-2, with 8 bases aligning to TRBD1. The V and J ends lost 12 bases and 5 bases, in that order; junction bases with no gene match: 7. The CDR3 length is 12 residues. CDR1 and CDR2 from the germline V gene are KGHDR and SFDVKD. The chain's CDR3 is CAFWTGWYGYTF. CDR3 DNA sequence: TGTGCCTTTTGGACAGGGTGGTATGGCTACACCTTC.

The chain employs TRBV9 and TRBJ2-1; 7 bases align to TRBD2. The V segment lost 4 bases and the J segment 7 bases; nucleotides outside the gene matches: 20. From germline, CDR1 is SGDLS and CDR2 YYNGEE. This CDR3 spans 18 amino acids. CDR3 DNA sequence: TGTGCCAGCAGCTTAGAGACCCATAGCGGGCCCCTGGGGAATGAGCAGTTCTTC. Protein product: CASSLETHSGPLGNEQFF.

This chain connects TRBV6-5 to TRBJ1-5; D might be TRBD1 (5 bases). Trimming took off 7 bases at V and 7 bases at J, with 17 bases between the two ends. Germline values: CDR1 MNHEY, CDR2 SVGAGI. There are 14 residues in the CDR3. DNA for the CDR3: TGTGCCAGCACCCCCGGACACGGAAACCAGCCCCAGCATTTT. This gives the protein CASTPGHGNQPQHF.

This clone was picked up one time. The gene calls are TRBV2 and TRBJ2-4; unclear D gene. CDR3 length: 13 amino acids. Germline loops: CDR1 SNHLY, CDR2 FYNNEI. The ends were cut back, 3 bases at V and 8 bases at J, with 11 bases in the middle. The DNA for the CDR3 is TGTGCCAGCAGTGATCTGGTGGGCGACATTCAGTACTTC. This sequence encodes CASSDLVGDIQYF.

V usage is TRBV10-3 and J usage is TRBJ2-2; 8 bases align to TRBD2. V lost 3 bases, J lost 6 bases, and 9 bases stayed unmatched. The CDR3 loop spans 16 amino acids. Germline assignment: CDR1 ENHRY and CDR2 SYGVKD. The chain's CDR3 is CAISDPRRGEAGELFF. The CDR3 nucleotides are TGTGCCATCAGTGACCCCCGGCGGGGGGAGGCCGGGGAGCTGTTTTTT.